A selection of T cell receptor beta chains follows, all from one sample in a study of shared clonotypes between healthy human individuals. The table came from immunoSEQ multiplex PCR; TCRdb's copy has only in-frame clones and leaves some out. The repertoire holds 2 million to 2.5 million clones, with less than 95% as singletons. Sequencing was carried out using naive CD4+ T cells from PBMCs. The source of these receptors is a man between 18 and 29 years old in good health. Some clones in this sample may be carry-over from other donors' samples. Both conserved end residues are part of each CDR3. Each record gives: J gene, V gene, CDR3 length, D gene, clone size, CDR3 protein, CDR3 DNA. A D gene is named only where the DNA matches it firmly. Not every row has a clone size; where given, it reads once, few, many or a size class.

J: TRBJ2-5
V: TRBV4-2
length: 14
D: TRBD1
size: NA
CDR3: CASSLGQGAGTQYF
DNA: TGTGCCAGCAGCCTGGGACAGGGGGCAGGGACCCAGTACTTC

J: TRBJ2-1
V: TRBV7-9
length: 16
D: TRBD2
size: NA
CDR3: CASSPWGSGSHNEQFF
DNA: TGTGCCAGCAGCCCCTGGGGTAGCGGGAGTCACAATGAGCAGTTCTTC

J: TRBJ2-7
V: TRBV6-6
length: 13
D: NA
size: NA
CDR3: CASSPWTDYEQYF
DNA: TGTGCCAGCAGTCCCTGGACAGACTACGAGCAGTACTTC

J: TRBJ2-1
V: TRBV2
length: 12
D: NA
size: few
CDR3: CASSTRASREFF
DNA: TGTGCCAGCAGTACTAGGGCTAGCAGGGAGTTCTTC

J: TRBJ2-7
V: TRBV5-4
length: 12
D: NA
size: NA
CDR3: CASSLGPGEQYF
DNA: TGTGCCAGCAGCTTGGGCCCAGGGGAGCAGTACTTC

J: TRBJ2-5
V: TRBV7-9
length: 14
D: TRBD2
size: NA
CDR3: CASSPTGGAETQYF
DNA: TGTGCCAGCAGCCCAACGGGAGGGGCGGAGACCCAGTACTTC

J: TRBJ1-3
V: TRBV7-2
length: 13
D: NA
size: NA
CDR3: CASSLEGPNTIYF
DNA: TGTGCCAGCAGCCTCGAGGGTCCAAACACCATATATTTT

J: TRBJ2-1
V: TRBV5-4
length: 15
D: TRBD2
size: NA
CDR3: CASSARERGYNEQFF
DNA: TGTGCCAGCAGCGCGAGGGAGCGGGGGTACAATGAGCAGTTCTTC

J: TRBJ1-3
V: TRBV19
length: 17
D: TRBD1
size: NA
CDR3: CASSTGQGTYSGNTIYF
DNA: TGTGCCAGTAGTACGGGACAGGGGACTTACTCTGGAAACACCATATATTTT

J: TRBJ1-1
V: TRBV7-3
length: 15
D: NA
size: NA
CDR3: CASSLRPPGPTEAFF
DNA: TGTGCCAGCAGCTTAAGGCCGCCAGGGCCCACTGAAGCTTTCTTT

J: TRBJ2-7
V: TRBV19
length: 12
D: NA
size: NA
CDR3: CATRTADYEQYF
DNA: TGTGCCACCAGGACAGCTGACTACGAGCAGTACTTC

J: TRBJ2-7
V: TRBV5-4
length: 15
D: NA
size: NA
CDR3: CASSLPRAARHEQYF
DNA: TGTGCCAGCAGCTTGCCTCGGGCAGCCCGGCACGAGCAGTACTTC

J: TRBJ1-3
V: TRBV2
length: 13
D: NA
size: few
CDR3: CASSAGLRGTIYF
DNA: TGTGCCAGCAGTGCCGGGTTAAGGGGGACCATATATTTT

J: TRBJ1-4
V: TRBV7-9
length: 15
D: TRBD1
size: NA
CDR3: CASSSRDRGNEKLFF
DNA: TGTGCCAGCAGCTCCCGGGACAGGGGGAATGAAAAACTGTTTTTT

J: TRBJ2-5
V: TRBV5-1
length: 14
D: NA
size: once
CDR3: CASSLGQLQETQYF
DNA: TGCGCCAGCAGCTTGGGGCAGCTCCAAGAGACCCAGTACTTC

J: TRBJ2-2
V: TRBV6-9
length: 17
D: TRBD1
size: NA
CDR3: CASNQIHRGQGTGELFF
DNA: TGTGCCAGCAACCAGATCCACAGGGGGCAGGGCACCGGGGAGCTGTTTTTT

J: TRBJ1-1
V: TRBV29-1
length: 13
D: NA
size: NA
CDR3: CSVVRDSGTEAFF
DNA: TGCAGCGTCGTAAGGGACTCGGGAACTGAAGCTTTCTTT

J: TRBJ2-7
V: TRBV18
length: 14
D: NA
size: NA
CDR3: CASSRGTLTYEQYF
DNA: TGTGCCAGCTCACGAGGGACACTTACCTACGAGCAGTACTTC

J: TRBJ2-1
V: TRBV19
length: 14
D: TRBD2
size: few
CDR3: CASSRTSRANEQFF
DNA: TGTGCCAGTAGCCGGACTAGCCGGGCCAATGAGCAGTTCTTC